This T cell receptor (beta chain) was sequenced for a study of blood T cell repertoires in COVID-19. Participants, roughly 18 to 90 years old, spanned 25 or so US areas. Researchers sorted participants into cohorts using their self-reported clinical history. Only in-frame clones appear in the TCRdb table, and some are missing; sequencing was by immunoSEQ multiplex PCR. The repertoire has more than 300,000 clones, 70% to 90% of them found once; the top ten carry under 11%. With V trimmed by 8 bases and J by 5 bases, 6 bases remained unmatched. The germline V gene has CDR1 MGHDK and CDR2 SYGVNS. There are 13 residues in the CDR3.

Sequenced sample: PBMCs or T cells enriched from blood (not recorded which). The V gene is TRBV25-1, the J gene TRBJ2-5; the match to TRBD1 covers 9 bases. The receptor was isolated from a woman aged 18-30 years who had recovered from COVID-19. The CDR3 DNA sequence: TGTGCCAGCTCCACAGGGGGCACTGAGACCCAGTACTTC. Amino acid sequence: CASSTGGTETQYF.